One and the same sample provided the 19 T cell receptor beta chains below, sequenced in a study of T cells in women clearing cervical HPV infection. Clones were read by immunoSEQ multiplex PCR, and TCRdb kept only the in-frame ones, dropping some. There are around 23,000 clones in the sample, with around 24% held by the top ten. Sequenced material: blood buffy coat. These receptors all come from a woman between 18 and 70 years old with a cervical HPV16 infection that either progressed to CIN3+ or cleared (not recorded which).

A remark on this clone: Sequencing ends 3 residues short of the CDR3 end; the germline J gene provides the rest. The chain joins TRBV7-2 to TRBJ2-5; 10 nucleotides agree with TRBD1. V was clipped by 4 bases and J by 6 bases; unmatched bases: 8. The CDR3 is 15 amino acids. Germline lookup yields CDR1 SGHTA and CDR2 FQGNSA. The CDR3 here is CASSSPGQGLKTQYF. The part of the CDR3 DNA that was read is TGTGCCAGCAGCTCACCGGGACAGGGGCTGAAGACC.

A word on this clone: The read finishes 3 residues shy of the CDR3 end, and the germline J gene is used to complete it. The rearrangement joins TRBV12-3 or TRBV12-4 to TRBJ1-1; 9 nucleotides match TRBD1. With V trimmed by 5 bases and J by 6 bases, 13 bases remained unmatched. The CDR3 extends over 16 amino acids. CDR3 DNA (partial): TGTGCCAGCAGTAGGTTGGAGGGACAGGGTATCGCTGAA. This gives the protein CASSRLEGQGIAE. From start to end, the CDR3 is CASSRLEGQGIAEAFF.

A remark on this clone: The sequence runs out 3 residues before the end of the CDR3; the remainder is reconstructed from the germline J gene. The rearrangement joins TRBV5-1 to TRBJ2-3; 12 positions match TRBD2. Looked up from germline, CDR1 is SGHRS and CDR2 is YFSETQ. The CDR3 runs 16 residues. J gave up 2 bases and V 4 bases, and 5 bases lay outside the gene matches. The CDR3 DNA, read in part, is TGCGCCAGCAGCCAGTCTAGCGGGGGGGACACAGATACG. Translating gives CASSQSSGGDTDT. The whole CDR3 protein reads CASSQSSGGDTDTQYF. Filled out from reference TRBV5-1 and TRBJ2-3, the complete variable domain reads KAGVTQTPRYLIKTRGQQVTLSCSPISGHRSVSWYQQTPGQGLQFLFEYFSETQRNKGNFPGRFSGRQFSNSRSEMNVSTLELGDSALYLCASSQSSGGDTDTQYFGPGTRLTVL.

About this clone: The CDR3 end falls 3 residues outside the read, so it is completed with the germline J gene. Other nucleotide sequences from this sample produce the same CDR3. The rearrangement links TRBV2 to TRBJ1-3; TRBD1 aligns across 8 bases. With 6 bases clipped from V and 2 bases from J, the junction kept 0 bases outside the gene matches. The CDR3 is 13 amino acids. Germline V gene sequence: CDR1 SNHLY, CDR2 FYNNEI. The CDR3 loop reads CASRQGAGNTIYF. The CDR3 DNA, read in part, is TGTGCCAGCAGACAGGGGGCTGGAAACACC.

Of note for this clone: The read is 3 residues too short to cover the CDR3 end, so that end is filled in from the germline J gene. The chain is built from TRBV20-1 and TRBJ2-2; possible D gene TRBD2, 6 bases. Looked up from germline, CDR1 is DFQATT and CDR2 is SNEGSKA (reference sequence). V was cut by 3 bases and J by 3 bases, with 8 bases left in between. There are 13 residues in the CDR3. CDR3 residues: CSASLADTGELFF. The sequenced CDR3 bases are TGCAGTGCTAGTTTAGCGGACACCGGGGAG.

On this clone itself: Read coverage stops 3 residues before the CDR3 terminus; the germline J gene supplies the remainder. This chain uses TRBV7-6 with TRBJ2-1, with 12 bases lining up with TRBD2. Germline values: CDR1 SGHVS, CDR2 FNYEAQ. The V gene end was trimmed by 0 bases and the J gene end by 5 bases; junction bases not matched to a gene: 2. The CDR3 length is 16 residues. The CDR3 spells CASSLATSGRHNEQFF. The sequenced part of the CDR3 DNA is TGTGCCAGCAGCTTAGCGACTAGCGGGAGACACAATGAG. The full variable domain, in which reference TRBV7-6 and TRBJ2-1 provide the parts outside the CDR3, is GAGVSQSPRYKVTKRGQDVALRCDPISGHVSLYWYRQALGQGPEFLTYFNYEAQQDKSGLPNDRFSAERPEGSISTLTIQRTEQRDSAMYRCASSLATSGRHNEQFFGPGTRLTVL.

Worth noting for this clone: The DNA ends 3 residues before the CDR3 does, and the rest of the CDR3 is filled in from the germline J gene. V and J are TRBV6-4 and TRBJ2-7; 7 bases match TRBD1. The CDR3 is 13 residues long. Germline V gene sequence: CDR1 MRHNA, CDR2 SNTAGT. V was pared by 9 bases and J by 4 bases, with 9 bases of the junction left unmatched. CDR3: CARRQGLLYEQYF. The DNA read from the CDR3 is TGTGCCAGAAGACAGGGTCTCCTTTACGAG.

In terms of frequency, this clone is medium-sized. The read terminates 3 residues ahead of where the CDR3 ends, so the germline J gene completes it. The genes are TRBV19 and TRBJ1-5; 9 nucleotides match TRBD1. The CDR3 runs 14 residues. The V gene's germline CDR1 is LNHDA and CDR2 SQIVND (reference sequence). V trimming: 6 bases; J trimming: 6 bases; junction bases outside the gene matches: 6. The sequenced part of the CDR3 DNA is TGTGCCAGTAGGGGACAGGGAGAAGTTCAGCCC. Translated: CASRGQGEVQP. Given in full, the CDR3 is CASRGQGEVQPQHF.

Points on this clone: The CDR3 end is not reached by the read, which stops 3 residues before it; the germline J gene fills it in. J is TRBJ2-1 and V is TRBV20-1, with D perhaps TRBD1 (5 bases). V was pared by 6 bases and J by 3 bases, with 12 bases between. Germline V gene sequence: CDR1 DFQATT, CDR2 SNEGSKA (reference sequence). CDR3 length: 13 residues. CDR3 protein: CSAGAIRYNEQFF. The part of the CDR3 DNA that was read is TGCAGTGCAGGGGCTATACGCTACAATGAG.

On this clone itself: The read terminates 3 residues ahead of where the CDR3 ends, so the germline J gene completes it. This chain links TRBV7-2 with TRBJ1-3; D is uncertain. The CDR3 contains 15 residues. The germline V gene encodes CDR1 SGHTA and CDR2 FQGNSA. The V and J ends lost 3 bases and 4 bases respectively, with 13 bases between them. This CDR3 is CASSFATGSGNTIYF. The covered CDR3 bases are TGTGCCAGCAGCTTTGCGACCGGGTCCGGAAACACC.

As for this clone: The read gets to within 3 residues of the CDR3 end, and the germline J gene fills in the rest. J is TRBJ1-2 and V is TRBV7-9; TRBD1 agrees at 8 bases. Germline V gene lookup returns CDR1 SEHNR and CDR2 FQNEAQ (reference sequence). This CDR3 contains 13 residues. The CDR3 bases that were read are TGTGCCAGCAGCTTTGGGACAGGTGTGGTC. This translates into CASSFGTGVV. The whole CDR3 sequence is CASSFGTGVVYTF.

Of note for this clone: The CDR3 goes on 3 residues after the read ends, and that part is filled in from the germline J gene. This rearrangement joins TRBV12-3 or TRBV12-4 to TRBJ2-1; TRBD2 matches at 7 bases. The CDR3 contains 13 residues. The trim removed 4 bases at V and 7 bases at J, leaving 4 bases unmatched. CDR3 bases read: TGTGCCAGCAGTTGGACTAGAAGAAATGAG. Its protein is CASSWTRRNE. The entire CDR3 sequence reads CASSWTRRNEQFF.

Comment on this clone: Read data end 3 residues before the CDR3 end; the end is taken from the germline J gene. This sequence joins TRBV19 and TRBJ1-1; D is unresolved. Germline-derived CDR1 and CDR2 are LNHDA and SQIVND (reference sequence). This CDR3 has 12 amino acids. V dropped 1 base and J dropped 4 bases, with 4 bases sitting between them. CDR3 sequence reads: CASSIGITEAFF. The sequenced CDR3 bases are TGTGCCAGTAGTATAGGTATCACTGAA.

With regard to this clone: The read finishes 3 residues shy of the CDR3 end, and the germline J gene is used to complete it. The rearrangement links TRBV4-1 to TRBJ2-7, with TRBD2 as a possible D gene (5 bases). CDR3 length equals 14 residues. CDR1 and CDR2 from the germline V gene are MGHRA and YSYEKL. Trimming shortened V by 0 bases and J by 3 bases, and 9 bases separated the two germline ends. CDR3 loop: CASSQDRGYYEQYF. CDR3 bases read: TGCGCCAGCAGCCAAGATCGAGGGTACTACGAG.

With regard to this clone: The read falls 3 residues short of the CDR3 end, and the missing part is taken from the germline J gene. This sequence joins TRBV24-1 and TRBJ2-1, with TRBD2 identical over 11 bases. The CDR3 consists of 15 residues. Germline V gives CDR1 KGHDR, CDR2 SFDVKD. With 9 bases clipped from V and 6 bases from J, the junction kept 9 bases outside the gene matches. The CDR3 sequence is CATALAGGFLNEQFF. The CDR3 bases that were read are TGTGCCACCGCCCTAGCGGGAGGATTCCTCAATGAG.

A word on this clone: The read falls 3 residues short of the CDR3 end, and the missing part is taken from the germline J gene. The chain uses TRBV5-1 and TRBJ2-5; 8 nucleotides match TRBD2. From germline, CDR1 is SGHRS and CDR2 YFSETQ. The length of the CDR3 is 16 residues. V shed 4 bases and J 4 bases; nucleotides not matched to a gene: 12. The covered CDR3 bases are TGCGCCAGCAGCCCCACGGCCCCGGGACTAGTAGAGACC. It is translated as CASSPTAPGLVET. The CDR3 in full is CASSPTAPGLVETQYF.

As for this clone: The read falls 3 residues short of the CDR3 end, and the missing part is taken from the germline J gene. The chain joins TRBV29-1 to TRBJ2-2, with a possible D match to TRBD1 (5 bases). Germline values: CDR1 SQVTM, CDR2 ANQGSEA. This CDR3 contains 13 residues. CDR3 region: CSVASSGANVLFF. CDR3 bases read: TGCAGCGTTGCCAGCTCTGGGGCCAACGTG.

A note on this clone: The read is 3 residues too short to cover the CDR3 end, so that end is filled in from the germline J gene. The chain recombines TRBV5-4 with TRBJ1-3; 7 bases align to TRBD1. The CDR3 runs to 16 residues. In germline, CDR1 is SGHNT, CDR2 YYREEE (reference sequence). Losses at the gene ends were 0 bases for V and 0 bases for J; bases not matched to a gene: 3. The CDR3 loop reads CASSLDRGHSGNTIYF. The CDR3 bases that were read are TGTGCCAGCAGCTTGGATAGGGGGCACTCTGGAAACACC.

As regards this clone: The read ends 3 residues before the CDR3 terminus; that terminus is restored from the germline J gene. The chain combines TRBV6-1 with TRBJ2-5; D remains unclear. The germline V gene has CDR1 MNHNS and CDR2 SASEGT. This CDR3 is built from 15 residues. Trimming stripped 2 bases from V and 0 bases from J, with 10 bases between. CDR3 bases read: TGTGCCAGCAGTGAACAGGTTCAGTACCAAGAGACC. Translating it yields CASSEQVQYQET. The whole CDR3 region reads CASSEQVQYQETQYF.